This T cell receptor (beta chain) appears in the sequencing data of a study of T cells after yellow fever vaccination. MiXCR was run by TCRdb on the 5' RACE reads, yielding one entry per CDR3 protein. The sample lists 120,000 to 150,000 distinct CDR3 sequences, 7.7% occurring once. Remarks on this clonotype: This may be a read error: a much more frequent sequence differs by one nucleotide.

Trimming removed 5 bases at V and 10 bases at J, with 15 bases between. The CDR3 consists of 13 residues. The germline V gene has CDR1 SGHTA and CDR2 FQGTGA. The starting material was CD4+ T cells sorted from PBMCs, obtained 5 days after the yellow fever booster vaccination. This TCR was sampled from a young man who received the YFV17D yellow fever vaccine. V is TRBV7-3 and J is TRBJ2-1; D remains unclear. The CDR3 protein is CASSLGVAWEQFF. The CDR3 region has the DNA TGTGCCAGCAGCCTCGGAGTAGCTTGGGAGCAGTTCTTC.